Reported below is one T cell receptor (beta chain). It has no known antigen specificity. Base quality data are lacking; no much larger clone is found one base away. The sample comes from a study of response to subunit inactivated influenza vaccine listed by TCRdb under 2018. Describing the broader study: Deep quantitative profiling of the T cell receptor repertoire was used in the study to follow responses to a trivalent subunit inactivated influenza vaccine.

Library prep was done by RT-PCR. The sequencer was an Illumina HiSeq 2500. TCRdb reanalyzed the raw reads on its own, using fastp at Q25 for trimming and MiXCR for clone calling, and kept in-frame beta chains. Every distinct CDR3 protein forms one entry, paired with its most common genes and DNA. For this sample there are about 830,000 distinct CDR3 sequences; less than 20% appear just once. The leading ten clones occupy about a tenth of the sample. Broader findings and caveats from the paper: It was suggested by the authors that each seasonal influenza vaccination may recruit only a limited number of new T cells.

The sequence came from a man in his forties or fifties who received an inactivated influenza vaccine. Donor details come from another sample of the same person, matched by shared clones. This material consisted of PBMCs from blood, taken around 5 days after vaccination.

The DNA sequence is as follows: TGTGCCACCAGTCCGGCGGACAGAGGAATGGGGAATGAGCAGTTCTTC. Its amino acids are CATSPADRGMGNEQFF. The chain employs TRBV24-1 and TRBJ2-1; D gene: possibly TRBD1, on 6 matching bases. The V end loses 6 bases and the J end loses 7 bases, and a stretch of 21 bases separates them. The CDR3 contains 16 residues, cysteine and phenylalanine counted. Just the 48-base CDR3 DNA is kept, in frame starting at base 1. Taken from the germline V gene, the CDR1 and CDR2 loops are KGHDR and SFDVKD.